This TCR beta chain was retrieved from a study of blood T cells in healthy people across ages. Caucasian, healthy and from Russia, the donors were aged between about 6 and 90. Primed by a sample-barcoded 5' primer and a J-beta primer mix, a second PCR proceeded for 7 to 11 cycles. TCRdb ran MiXCR on the 5' RACE reads and lists one entry per CDR3 protein. The repertoire includes approximately 1,000,000 distinct CDR3 sequences, 45% of them detected once, and approximately 19% sits in the top ten. Trimming removed 5 bases from V and 9 bases from J; junction bases left unmatched: 15. Germline CDR1 reads LGHDT; CDR2 reads YNNKEL (reference sequence). This CDR3 spans 15 amino acids.

The V gene is TRBV3-1, the J gene TRBJ1-2; 7 nucleotides match TRBD1. The sequenced material came from blood. The origin of this receptor is a woman aged 55-70 years in good health. The CDR3 spells CASSETLDRAKSYTF. The CDR3 coding sequence is TGTGCCAGCAGCGAAACCCTTGACAGGGCAAAGAGCTACACCTTC. The entire variable domain, with the rest obtained from reference TRBV3-1 and TRBJ1-2, is as follows: DTAVSQTPKYLVTQMGNDKSIKCEQNLGHDTMYWYKQDSKKFLKIMFSYNNKELIINETVPNRFSPKSPDKAHLNLHINSLELGDSAVYFCASSETLDRAKSYTFGSGTRLTVV.